This T cell receptor beta chain was sequenced for a study of blood T cell repertoires in COVID-19. Study-level information: The study drew acute and convalescent COVID-19 samples from the United States, Italy and Spain. T cells, B-cell-depleted T cells, or PBMCs supplied cDNA or gDNA.

The repertoire was sequenced with immunoSEQ multiplex PCR; TCRdb's copy has only in-frame clones and lacks some. The sample has 98,000 or so clones, 82% seen once. CDR3 length: 17 residues. Germline V CDR1 and CDR2: SEHNR, FQNEAQ (reference sequence). V lost 4 bases and J 2 bases, leaving 18 bases between the germline ends. The clonotype was recovered from a man aged 55 to 70 with acute or convalescent COVID-19. V gene TRBV7-9 combines with J gene TRBJ2-1, with a possible D match to TRBD2 (6 bases). The sequenced sample consisted of peripheral blood. This CDR3 reads CASSSPSGLSTYNEQFF. In DNA, the CDR3 is TGTGCCAGCAGCTCTCCCTCGGGACTTTCGACCTACAATGAGCAGTTCTTC.